This TCR beta chain was captured in a study of T cell responses to AZD1222 COVID-19 vaccine. General study results and limits: Samples come after the peak T cell response, not at day 14. Spike as a whole was targeted by vaccine-associated CD4 TCRs, dominant at 160-218 and 743-854.

Notes on this clone: The antigen is not known.

The protocol was immunoSEQ multiplex PCR, while the TCRdb copy is restricted to in-frame clones and leaves out a portion. Seen here are roughly 120,000 clones, 85% to 90% observed once, and the top ten hold approximately 6.5%. This material consisted of peripheral blood, taken 28 days after the second AZD1222 dose. The sequence was obtained from an adult who received the AZD1222 COVID-19 vaccine.

The CDR3 DNA sequence: TGTGCCAGTAGTATAGACAGATACACTGAAGCTTTCTTT. It is translated as CASSIDRYTEAFF. J is TRBJ1-1 and V is TRBV19; D uncertain. CDR1 LNHDA and CDR2 SQIVND come from the germline V gene (reference sequence). This CDR3 is 13 amino acids long. V was clipped by 0 bases and J by 3 bases, with 5 bases between them.